This is a list of T cell receptor beta chains from one sample in a study of T-cell reconstitution after alpha-beta-depleted transplantation in children. Each CDR3 protein gets one entry after TCRdb re-called the PCR reads with MiXCR. The table shows hundreds of thousands of distinct CDR3 sequences, with 23% occurring only once. Sequencing used PBMCs, mostly from graft donor cells, obtained 360 days after TCRalphabeta/CD19-depleted stem cell transplant. The receptor set was obtained from a boy in the first two years of life who had a stem cell transplant for acute myeloid leukemia, so the T cells may come from the graft donor. The CDR3 runs from the conserved cysteine through the conserved F or W. Each record gives: J gene, clone size, D gene, V gene, CDR3 protein, CDR3 DNA. A D gene is named only where the DNA matches it firmly. A row's size may be missing; if present it is once, few, many or a size class.

TRBJ2-1 many NA TRBV9 CASSVGDGTNEQFF TGTGCCAGCAGCGTAGGGGACGGTACCAATGAGCAGTTCTTC
TRBJ2-1 many TRBD1 TRBV12-3/TRBV12-4 CASSSEDRGGNEQFF TGTGCCAGCAGCTCCGAGGACAGGGGAGGGAATGAGCAGTTCTTC
TRBJ2-1 NA TRBD2 TRBV20-1 CSPTSGGAYNEQFF TGCAGCCCGACTAGCGGGGGGGCCTACAATGAGCAGTTCTTC
TRBJ1-5 few NA TRBV20-1 CSARSPGPHGQPQHF TGCAGTGCTAGGAGCCCCGGGCCCCACGGTCAGCCCCAGCATTTT
TRBJ2-1 NA NA TRBV7-2 CASSVERLGGQFF TGTGCCAGCAGCGTTGAGCGACTAGGGGGACAGTTCTTC
TRBJ2-6 NA NA TRBV5-1 CASSPQDSGANVLTF TGCGCCAGCAGCCCCCAGGACTCTGGGGCCAACGTCCTGACTTTC
TRBJ1-1 NA TRBD1 TRBV28 CASSRQGALGEAFF TGTGCCAGCAGTCGACAGGGGGCTTTGGGTGAAGCTTTCTTT
TRBJ2-1 NA NA TRBV20-1 CCARSAEGGFYNEQFF TGCTGTGCTAGATCGGCGGAGGGGGGCTTTTACAATGAGCAGTTCTTC
TRBJ2-1 NA NA TRBV9 CASSVRVNEQFF TGTGCCAGCAGCGTAAGGGTTAATGAGCAGTTCTTC
TRBJ1-6 few NA TRBV4-3 CASSFRGRGSPLHF TGCGCCAGCAGCTTCAGGGGAAGAGGGTCACCCCTCCACTTT
TRBJ1-5 many TRBD1 TRBV15 CATSHGAQGNQPQHF TGTGCCACCAGCCACGGGGCACAGGGGAATCAGCCCCAGCATTTT
TRBJ2-1 NA NA TRBV18 CASSPTRANEQFF TGTGCCAGCTCACCGACCCGGGCAAATGAGCAGTTCTTC
TRBJ2-3 many TRBD1 TRBV15 CATSTYRDRGTDTQYF TGTGCCACCAGCACTTACCGGGACAGGGGCACAGATACGCAGTATTTT
TRBJ2-5 few NA TRBV12-3/TRBV12-4 CASRPLGVQETQYF TGTGCCAGCAGGCCTTTAGGGGTCCAAGAGACCCAGTACTTC
TRBJ1-5 few NA TRBV4-3 CASSQDSGEQPQHF TGCGCCAGCAGCCAAGATTCGGGGGAACAGCCCCAGCATTTT
TRBJ2-3 many TRBD2 TRBV20-1 CSAHAPLSGGGTDTQYF TGCAGTGCGCACGCTCCTCTAAGCGGGGGAGGCACAGATACGCAGTATTTT
TRBJ2-5 few NA TRBV5-1 CASSSTGLPRGETQYF TGCGCCAGCAGCTCAACCGGGTTGCCTAGAGGAGAGACCCAGTACTTC
TRBJ2-3 NA NA TRBV9 CASSARGGTDTQYF TGTGCCAGCAGCGCGCGCGGGGGCACAGATACGCAGTATTTT
TRBJ2-7 few TRBD2 TRBV29-1 CSVEDRGLGDEQYF TGCAGCGTTGAAGATCGGGGACTAGGCGACGAGCAGTACTTC
TRBJ2-3 many TRBD1 TRBV6-5 CASSFGQGGTDTQYF TGTGCCAGCAGCTTTGGACAGGGTGGCACAGATACGCAGTATTTT
TRBJ1-1 NA NA TRBV12-3/TRBV12-4 CASSLRKGAFF TGTGCCAGCAGTTTAAGGAAGGGGGCTTTCTTT
TRBJ2-2 few NA TRBV20-1 CSARGSNTGELFF TGCAGTGCTAGAGGCAGTAACACCGGGGAGCTGTTTTTT
TRBJ2-1 NA NA TRBV21-1 CASSESVTSSSYNEQFF TGTGCCAGCAGCGAATCCGTGACTTCGAGCTCCTACAATGAGCAGTTCTTC
TRBJ2-7 many NA TRBV6-2/TRBV6-3 CASSYLQGNYEQYF TGTGCCAGCAGTTATCTGCAGGGGAACTACGAGCAGTACTTC
TRBJ1-1 many NA TRBV20-1 CSARRFDRYTEAFF TGCAGTGCTAGACGTTTCGACAGGTACACTGAAGCTTTCTTT
TRBJ2-1 NA TRBD2 TRBV9 CASSARLAGADNNEQFF TGTGCCAGCAGCGCTAGACTAGCGGGGGCCGATAACAATGAGCAGTTCTTC
TRBJ1-3 few NA TRBV5-1 CASSFEGQISGNTIYF TGCGCCAGCAGCTTTGAGGGGCAGATCTCTGGAAACACCATATATTTT
TRBJ2-7 NA NA TRBV14 CASSQLTATYEQYF TGTGCCAGCAGCCAACTTACAGCCACCTACGAGCAGTACTTC
TRBJ2-5 many TRBD2 TRBV4-2 CASSHDTSGGDFGETQYF TGTGCCAGCAGCCATGATACTAGCGGGGGGGACTTTGGCGAGACCCAGTACTTC
TRBJ1-2 few TRBD1 TRBV20-1 CSARGEGNRGTSGYTF TGCAGTGCTAGAGGGGAAGGGAACAGGGGGACTTCCGGCTACACCTTC
TRBJ2-1 few TRBD1 TRBV12-3/TRBV12-4 CASSITGTGGWREQFF TGTGCCAGCAGTATAACTGGTACAGGGGGCTGGAGGGAGCAGTTCTTC
TRBJ1-2 NA TRBD1 TRBV20-1 CSAPSAGQTNYGYTF TGCAGTGCTCCCAGTGCGGGACAGACTAACTATGGCTACACCTTC
TRBJ2-3 NA TRBD1 TRBV29-1 CSVRGQADTQYF TGCAGCGTCCGGGGACAGGCAGATACGCAGTATTTT
TRBJ1-2 NA TRBD1 TRBV4-3 CASSQALGTGLGYTF TGCGCCAGCAGCCAAGCTCTCGGGACAGGATTAGGCTACACCTTC
TRBJ2-1 few TRBD1 TRBV7-9 CASSLVGTGDVNEQFF TGTGCCAGCAGCTTAGTTGGGACAGGGGACGTCAATGAGCAGTTCTTC
TRBJ2-1 many NA TRBV5-1 CASSLGDKYNEQFF TGCGCCAGCAGCTTGGGGGACAAATACAATGAGCAGTTCTTC
TRBJ2-3 NA TRBD1 TRBV6-5 CASSYSGQPRTSTDTQYF TGTGCCAGCAGTTACTCGGGACAGCCTCGGACTAGCACAGATACGCAGTATTTT
TRBJ2-3 NA NA TRBV20-1 CSAHQGGQLTDTQYF TGCAGTGCCCACCAGGGGGGACAACTCACAGATACGCAGTATTTT
TRBJ1-4 many NA TRBV4-1 CASSQGGGAREKLFF TGCGCCAGCAGCCAAGGAGGGGGGGCGAGAGAAAAACTGTTTTTT
TRBJ1-1 many TRBD1 TRBV29-1 CSARTGGNTEAFF TGCAGCGCCCGGACAGGGGGGAACACTGAAGCTTTCTTT
TRBJ2-1 NA TRBD2 TRBV15 CATSRDGPRASGAGDEQFF TGTGCCACCAGCAGAGATGGCCCCAGAGCTAGCGGGGCGGGAGATGAGCAGTTCTTC
TRBJ1-2 many NA TRBV21-1 CASIIYGYTF TGTGCCAGCATCATCTATGGCTACACCTTC
TRBJ1-1 many NA TRBV20-1 CSARGIRVEAFF TGCAGTGCTAGAGGTATAAGGGTTGAAGCTTTCTTT
TRBJ1-1 many NA TRBV5-6 CASSYGYRDILTEAFF TGTGCCAGCAGCTATGGGTACAGGGACATACTCACTGAAGCTTTCTTT
TRBJ1-4 few TRBD1 TRBV27 CASGDRAADSEKLFF TGTGCCAGCGGGGACAGGGCCGCGGACTCGGAAAAACTGTTTTTT
TRBJ2-2 few NA TRBV10-3 CAITPLYTGELFF TGTGCCATCACCCCACTCTACACCGGGGAGCTGTTTTTT